This T cell receptor (beta chain) was found in a study of blood T cell repertoires in COVID-19. Study-wide context: Specimens from acute and convalescent COVID-19 originated in the United States, Italy and Spain.

Assay: immunoSEQ multiplex PCR; the TCRdb copy retains only in-frame clones and omits some. The table lists more than 300,000 clones, 70% to 90% of them singletons. Trimming stripped 0 bases from V and 7 bases from J, with 9 bases between. The germline V gene encodes CDR1 GTSNPN and CDR2 SVGIG (reference sequence). The CDR3 totals 13 residues. This clonotype was obtained from a man between 18 and 35 years old who had recovered from COVID-19. Sequenced sample: peripheral blood. The chain uses TRBV30 and TRBJ2-2; D gene ambiguous. The CDR3 sequence is CAWSVRELGELFF. The CDR3 nucleotides read TGTGCCTGGAGTGTAAGAGAACTCGGGGAGCTGTTTTTT.